The present entry profiles one TCR beta chain with its context. What it binds is not known. Here immunoSEQ multiplex PCR was the method, and the copy in TCRdb shows in-frame clones only, minus some. This table holds about 110,000 clones, 70% to 90% found once. These data come from a study of T cell responses to AZD1222 COVID-19 vaccine. The study, taken as a whole, reports: Mostly white British, mostly female donors; authors suggested clonal diversity may be underestimated. Just a handful of AZD1222 recipients tested seropositive at baseline. Unmutated variant regions are reportedly the target of nearly half of TCRs that are spike-specific. The study found Spike-specific TCR breadth and depth rose after two AZD1222 doses.

The germline V and J ends were trimmed by 7 bases and 0 bases, with 12 bases remaining between them. The CDR3 consists of 14 residues. The V gene's germline CDR1 is WNHNN and CDR2 SYGVQD (reference sequence). The source is an adult in good health. The sample consisted of peripheral blood, taken on day 0 of AZD1222 vaccination. The chain carries TRBV10-1 and TRBJ1-1; a weak D match, TRBD1 (6 bases). CDR3 DNA: TGCGCCAGCACCAAAGACAGGTTGAACACTGAAGCTTTCTTT. Amino acid sequence: CASTKDRLNTEAFF.